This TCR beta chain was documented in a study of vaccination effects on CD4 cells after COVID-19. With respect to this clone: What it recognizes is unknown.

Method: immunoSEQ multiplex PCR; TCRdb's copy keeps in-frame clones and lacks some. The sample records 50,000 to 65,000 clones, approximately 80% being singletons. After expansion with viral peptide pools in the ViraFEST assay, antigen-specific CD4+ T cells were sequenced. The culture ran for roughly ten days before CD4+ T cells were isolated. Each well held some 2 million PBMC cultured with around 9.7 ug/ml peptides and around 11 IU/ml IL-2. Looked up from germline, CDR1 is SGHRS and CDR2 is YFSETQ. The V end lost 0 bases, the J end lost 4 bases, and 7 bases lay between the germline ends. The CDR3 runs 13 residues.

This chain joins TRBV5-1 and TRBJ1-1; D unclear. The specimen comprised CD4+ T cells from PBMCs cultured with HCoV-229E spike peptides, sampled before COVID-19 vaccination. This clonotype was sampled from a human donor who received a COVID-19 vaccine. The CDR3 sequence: CASSLDGSTEAFF. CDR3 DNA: TGCGCCAGCAGCTTGGACGGGTCCACTGAAGCTTTCTTT.